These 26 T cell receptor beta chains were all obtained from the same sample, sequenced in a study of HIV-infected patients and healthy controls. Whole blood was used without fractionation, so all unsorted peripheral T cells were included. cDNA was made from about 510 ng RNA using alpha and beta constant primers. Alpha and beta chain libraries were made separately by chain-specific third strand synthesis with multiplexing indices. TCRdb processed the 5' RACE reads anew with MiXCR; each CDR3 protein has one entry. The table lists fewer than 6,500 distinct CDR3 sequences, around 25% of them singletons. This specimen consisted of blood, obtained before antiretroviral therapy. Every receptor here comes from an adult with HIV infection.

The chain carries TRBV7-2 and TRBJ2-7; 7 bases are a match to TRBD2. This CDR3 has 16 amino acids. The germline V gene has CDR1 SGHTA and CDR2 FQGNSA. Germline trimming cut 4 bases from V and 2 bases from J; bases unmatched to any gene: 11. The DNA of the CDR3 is TGTGCCAGCAGCTACCGTAGCGGGTCCCCTCCCTACGAGCAGTACTTC. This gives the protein CASSYRSGSPPYEQYF.

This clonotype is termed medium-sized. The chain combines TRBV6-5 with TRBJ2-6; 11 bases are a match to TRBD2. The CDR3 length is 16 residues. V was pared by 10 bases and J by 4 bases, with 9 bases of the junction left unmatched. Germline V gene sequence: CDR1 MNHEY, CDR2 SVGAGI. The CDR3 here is CATLAGGILGANVLTF. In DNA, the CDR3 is TGTGCCACTTTAGCGGGGGGGATATTGGGGGCCAACGTCCTGACTTTC.

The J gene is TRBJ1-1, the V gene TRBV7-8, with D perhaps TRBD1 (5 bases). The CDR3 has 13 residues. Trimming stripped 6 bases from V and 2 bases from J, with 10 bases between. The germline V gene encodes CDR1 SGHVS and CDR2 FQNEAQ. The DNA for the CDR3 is TGTGCCAGCAGTCCAGGGTTTAACACTGAAGCTTTCTTT. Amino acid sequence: CASSPGFNTEAFF. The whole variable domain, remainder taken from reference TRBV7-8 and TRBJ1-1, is GAGVSQSPRYKVAKRGQDVALRCDPISGHVSLFWYQQALGQGPEFLTYFQNEAQLDKSGLPSDRFFAERPEGSVSTLKIQRTQQEDSAVYLCASSPGFNTEAFFGQGTRLTVV.

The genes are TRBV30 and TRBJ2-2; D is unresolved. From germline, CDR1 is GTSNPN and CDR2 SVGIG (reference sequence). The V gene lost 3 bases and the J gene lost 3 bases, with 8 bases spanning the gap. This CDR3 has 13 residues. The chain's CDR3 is CAWRSYYTGELFF. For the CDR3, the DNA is TGTGCCTGGAGGTCCTATTACACCGGGGAGCTGTTTTTT.

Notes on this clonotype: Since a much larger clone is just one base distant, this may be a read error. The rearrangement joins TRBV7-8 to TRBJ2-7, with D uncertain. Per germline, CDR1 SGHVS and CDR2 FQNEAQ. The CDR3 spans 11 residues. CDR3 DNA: TGTGCCAGCAGCTGGCGCCACGAGAAGTACTTC. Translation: CASSWRHEKYF.

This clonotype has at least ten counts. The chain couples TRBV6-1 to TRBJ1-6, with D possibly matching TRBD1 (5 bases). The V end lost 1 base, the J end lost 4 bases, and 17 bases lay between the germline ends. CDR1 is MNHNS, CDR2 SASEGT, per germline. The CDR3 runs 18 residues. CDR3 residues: CASSEGTKVGPYNSPLHF. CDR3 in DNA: TGTGCCAGCAGTGAAGGAACAAAAGTGGGGCCTTATAATTCACCCCTCCACTTT.

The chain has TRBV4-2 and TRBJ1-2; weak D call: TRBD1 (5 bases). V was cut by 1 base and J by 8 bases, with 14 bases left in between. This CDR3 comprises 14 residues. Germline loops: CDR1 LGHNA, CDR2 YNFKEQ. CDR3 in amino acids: CASSQGLRGEGYTF. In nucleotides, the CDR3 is TGTGCCAGCAGCCAAGGACTTAGGGGAGAAGGCTACACCTTC.

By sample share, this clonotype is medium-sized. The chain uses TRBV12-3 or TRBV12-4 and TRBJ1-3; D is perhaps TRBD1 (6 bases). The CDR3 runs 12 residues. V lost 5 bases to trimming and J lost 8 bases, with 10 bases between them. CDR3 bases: TGTGCCAGCAGTCACGGGGGGCACACCATATATTTT. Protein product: CASSHGGHTIYF.

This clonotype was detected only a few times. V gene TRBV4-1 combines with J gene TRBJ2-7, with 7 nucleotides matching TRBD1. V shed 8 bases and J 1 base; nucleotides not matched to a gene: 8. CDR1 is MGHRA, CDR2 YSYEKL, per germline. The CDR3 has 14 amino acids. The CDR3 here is CASQAAGGSYEQYF. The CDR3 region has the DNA TGCGCCAGCCAAGCGGCAGGGGGTTCCTACGAGCAGTACTTC.

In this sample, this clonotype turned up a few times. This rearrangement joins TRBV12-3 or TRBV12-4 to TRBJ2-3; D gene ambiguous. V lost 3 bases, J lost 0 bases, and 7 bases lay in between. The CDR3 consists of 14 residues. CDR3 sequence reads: CASSFSFSTDTQYF. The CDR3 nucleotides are TGTGCCAGCAGTTTTTCGTTTAGCACAGATACGCAGTATTTT.

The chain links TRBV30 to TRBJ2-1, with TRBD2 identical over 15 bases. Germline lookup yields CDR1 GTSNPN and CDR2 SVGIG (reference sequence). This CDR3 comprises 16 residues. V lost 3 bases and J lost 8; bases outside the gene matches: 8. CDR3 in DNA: TGTGCCTGGAGGCCCGGACTAGCGGGGGGGCTAGATGAGCAGTTCTTC. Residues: CAWRPGLAGGLDEQFF.

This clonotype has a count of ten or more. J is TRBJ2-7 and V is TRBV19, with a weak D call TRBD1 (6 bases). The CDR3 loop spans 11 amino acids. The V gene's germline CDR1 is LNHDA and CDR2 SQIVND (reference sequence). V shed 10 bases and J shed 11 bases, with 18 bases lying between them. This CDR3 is CATSDRQREYF. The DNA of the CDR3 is TGTGCCACCTCGGACAGACAGAGGGAGTACTTC.

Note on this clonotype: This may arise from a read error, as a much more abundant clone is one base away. The CDR3 protein is CASSQDGTGGWQPKHF. CDR3 DNA: TGCGCCAGCAGCCAAGATGGAACAGGGGGCTGGCAGCCCAAGCATTTT. This sequence joins TRBV4-3 and TRBJ1-5; 9 bases agree with TRBD1. Germline values: CDR1 LGHNA, CDR2 YSLEER. The CDR3 spans 16 residues.

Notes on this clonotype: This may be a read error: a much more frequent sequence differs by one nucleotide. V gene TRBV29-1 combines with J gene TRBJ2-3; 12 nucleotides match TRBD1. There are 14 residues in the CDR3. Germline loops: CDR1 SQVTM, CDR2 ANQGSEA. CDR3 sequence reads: CRVPGQGASDTQYF. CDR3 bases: TGCAGAGTTCCGGGACAGGGGGCATCCGATACGCAGTATTTT.

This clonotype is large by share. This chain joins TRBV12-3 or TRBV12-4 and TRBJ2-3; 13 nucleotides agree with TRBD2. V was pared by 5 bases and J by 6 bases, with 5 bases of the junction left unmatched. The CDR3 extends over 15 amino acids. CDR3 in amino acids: CASSTSGGVRDTQYF. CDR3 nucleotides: TGTGCCAGCAGTACTAGCGGGGGGGTCCGGGATACGCAGTATTTT.

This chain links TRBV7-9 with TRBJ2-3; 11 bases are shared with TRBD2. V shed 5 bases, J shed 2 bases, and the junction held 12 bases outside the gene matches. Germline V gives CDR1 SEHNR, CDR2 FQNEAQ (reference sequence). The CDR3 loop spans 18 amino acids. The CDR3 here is CASSTGPLAGGFTDTQYF. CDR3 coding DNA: TGTGCCAGCAGCACTGGGCCGCTAGCGGGGGGTTTCACAGATACGCAGTATTTT.

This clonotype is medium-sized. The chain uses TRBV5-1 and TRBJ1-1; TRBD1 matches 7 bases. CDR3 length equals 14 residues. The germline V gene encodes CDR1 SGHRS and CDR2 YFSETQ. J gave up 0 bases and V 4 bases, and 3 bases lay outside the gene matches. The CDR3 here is CASSPGQMNTEAFF. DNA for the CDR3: TGCGCCAGCAGCCCGGGACAGATGAACACTGAAGCTTTCTTT. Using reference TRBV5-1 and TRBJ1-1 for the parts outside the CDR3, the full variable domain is KAGVTQTPRYLIKTRGQQVTLSCSPISGHRSVSWYQQTPGQGLQFLFEYFSETQRNKGNFPGRFSGRQFSNSRSEMNVSTLELGDSALYLCASSPGQMNTEAFFGQGTRLTVV.

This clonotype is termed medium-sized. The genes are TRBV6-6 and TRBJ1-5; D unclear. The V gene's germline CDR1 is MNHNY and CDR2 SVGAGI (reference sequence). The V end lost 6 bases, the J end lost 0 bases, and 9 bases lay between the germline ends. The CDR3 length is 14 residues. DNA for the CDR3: TGTGCCAGCAGGGACCACTATAGCAATCAGCCCCAGCATTTT. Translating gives CASRDHYSNQPQHF.

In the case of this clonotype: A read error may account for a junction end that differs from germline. The DNA for the CDR3 is TGTTCCAGCACCCAAGACAGGTGGCTAGGCGTCCTGACTTTC. This translates into CSSTQDRWLGVLTF. The chain employs TRBV6-6 and TRBJ2-6; tentative D call: TRBD1 (6 bases). This CDR3 region has 14 residues. Germline V gives CDR1 MNHNY, CDR2 SVGAGI (reference sequence).

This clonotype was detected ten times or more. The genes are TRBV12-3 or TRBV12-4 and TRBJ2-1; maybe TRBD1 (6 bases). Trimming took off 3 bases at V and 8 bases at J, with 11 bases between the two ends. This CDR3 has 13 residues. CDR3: CASSFTGPDEQFF. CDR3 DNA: TGTGCCAGCAGTTTCACAGGGCCGGATGAGCAGTTCTTC.

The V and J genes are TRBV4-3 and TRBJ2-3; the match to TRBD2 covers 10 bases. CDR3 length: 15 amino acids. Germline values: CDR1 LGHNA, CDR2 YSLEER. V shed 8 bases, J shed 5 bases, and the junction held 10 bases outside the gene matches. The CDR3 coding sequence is TGCGCCAGCGCTCAAACAGCGGGAGGGGGAGATACGCAGTATTTT. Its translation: CASAQTAGGGDTQYF.

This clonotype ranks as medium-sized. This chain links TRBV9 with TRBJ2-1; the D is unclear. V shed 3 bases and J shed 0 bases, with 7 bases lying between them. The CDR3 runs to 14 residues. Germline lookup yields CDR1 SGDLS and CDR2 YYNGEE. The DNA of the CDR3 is TGTGCCAGCAGCGGGGTCCGCTCCTACAATGAGCAGTTCTTC. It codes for CASSGVRSYNEQFF. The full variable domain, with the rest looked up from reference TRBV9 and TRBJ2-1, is DSGVTQTPKHLITATGQRVTLRCSPRSGDLSVYWYQQSLDQGLQFLIQYYNGEERAKGNILERFSAQQFPDLHSELNLSSLELGDSALYFCASSGVRSYNEQFFGPGTRLTVL.

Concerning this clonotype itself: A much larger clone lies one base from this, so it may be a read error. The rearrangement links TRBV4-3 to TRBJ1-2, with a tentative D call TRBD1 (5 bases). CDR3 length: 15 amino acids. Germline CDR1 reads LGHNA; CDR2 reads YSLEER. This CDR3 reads CDSSQDWGGGDGYTF. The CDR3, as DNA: TGCGACAGCAGCCAAGATTGGGGCGGGGGAGATGGCTACACCTTC.

The CDR3 loop reads CASSFLSQINYGYTF. The CDR3 coding sequence is TGTGCCAGCAGCTTCCTCTCACAGATTAACTATGGCTACACCTTC. The rearrangement joins TRBV7-2 to TRBJ1-2; no clear D. This CDR3 contains 15 residues. The V end lost 3 bases, the J end lost 1 base, and 12 bases lay between the germline ends. Germline V gene lookup returns CDR1 SGHTA and CDR2 FQGNSA.

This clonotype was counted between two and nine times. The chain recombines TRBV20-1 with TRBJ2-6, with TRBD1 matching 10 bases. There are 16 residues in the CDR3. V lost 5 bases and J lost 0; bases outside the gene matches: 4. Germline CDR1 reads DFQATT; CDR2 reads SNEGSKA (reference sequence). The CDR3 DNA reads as TGCAGTGCTCGGACAGGGGGTTACTCTGGGGCCAACGTCCTGACTTTC. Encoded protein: CSARTGGYSGANVLTF.

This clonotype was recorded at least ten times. CDR3 loop: CASGPSPTTIYF. The CDR3 region has the DNA TGTGCCAGCGGCCCGTCCCCAACCACCATATATTTT. This chain links TRBV6-5 with TRBJ1-3; D remains ambiguous. Germline CDR1 and CDR2: MNHEY and SVGAGI. CDR3 size: 12 residues. The V gene lost 8 bases and the J gene lost 9 bases, with 14 bases spanning the gap.